The 25 T cell receptor beta chains given below trace back to one sample, sequenced in a study of T cell changes during pregnancy in multiple sclerosis. The data were produced by immunoSEQ multiplex PCR, yet TCRdb's version contains in-frame clones alone and is incomplete. Here the sample spans 50,000 to 60,000 clones, 92% being singletons. The input for sequencing was CD4+ T cells from peripheral blood mononuclear cells, taken after pregnancy. Every receptor here comes from a female donor in good health, enrolled as a control in a pregnancy study.

This rearrangement joins TRBV7-2 to TRBJ2-3; 10 nucleotides align to TRBD2. CDR1 is SGHTA, CDR2 FQGNSA, per germline. CDR3 length: 16 amino acids. J was trimmed by 9 bases and V by 4 bases; bases with no gene match: 13. The CDR3 DNA follows: TGTGCCAGCAGCTCAAAGGCGTTAGCGGGGGGTAGGACGCAGTATTTT. Its translation: CASSSKALAGGRTQYF.

The chain joins TRBV19 to TRBJ2-7, with D possibly TRBD1 on 5 matching bases. The V gene's germline CDR1 is LNHDA and CDR2 SQIVND (reference sequence). The CDR3 covers 13 residues. Between the trimmed V and J ends, which lost 3 bases and 6 bases, there was a span of 12 bases. DNA of the CDR3: TGTGCCAGTAGTATCCGTCAGGGTGTCGAGCAGTACTTC. This encodes CASSIRQGVEQYF.

The J gene is TRBJ2-7, the V gene TRBV5-1, with 7 bases lining up with TRBD1. Germline V gene lookup returns CDR1 SGHRS and CDR2 YFSETQ. This CDR3 comprises 14 residues. The J segment lost 3 bases and the V segment lost 1 base, leaving 4 bases of the junction unmatched. The CDR3 loop reads CASSLTGVGYEQYF. CDR3 in DNA: TGCGCCAGCAGCTTGACAGGGGTAGGCTACGAGCAGTACTTC. The full variable domain, completed using reference TRBV5-1 and TRBJ2-7, is KAGVTQTPRYLIKTRGQQVTLSCSPISGHRSVSWYQQTPGQGLQFLFEYFSETQRNKGNFPGRFSGRQFSNSRSEMNVSTLELGDSALYLCASSLTGVGYEQYFGPGTRLTVT.

This sequence joins TRBV15 and TRBJ1-5; perhaps TRBD1 as D (6 bases). The germline V gene has CDR1 LNHNV and CDR2 YYDKDF (reference sequence). The CDR3 is 16 amino acids. V lost 0 bases, J lost 5 bases, and 14 bases lay in between. CDR3 sequence: CATSREVGGGHQPQHF. CDR3 nucleotide sequence: TGTGCCACCAGCAGAGAGGTAGGGGGAGGGCATCAGCCCCAGCATTTT.

The chain uses TRBV7-2 and TRBJ1-2, with 7 positions matching TRBD1. The length of the CDR3 is 15 residues. CDR1 SGHTA and CDR2 FQGNSA come from the germline V gene. Trimming at V came to 3 bases and at J to 1 base, leaving 5 bases not matched to a gene. CDR3 in DNA: TGTGCCAGCAGCTTCCTACGGGACAGTAACTATGGCTACACCTTC. Its translation: CASSFLRDSNYGYTF.

The chain couples TRBV18 to TRBJ1-2; 8 bases map to TRBD1. The trim removed 3 bases at V and 7 bases at J, leaving 4 bases unmatched. Germline V gene data show CDR1 as KGHSH and CDR2 as LQKENI. This CDR3 has 13 residues. In DNA, the CDR3 is TGTGCCAGCTCACCGGGACAGGAGCTTGGCTACACCTTC. It encodes CASSPGQELGYTF.

This clone was seen once. The genes are TRBV7-2 and TRBJ1-1; D is undetermined. The CDR3 covers 13 residues. With 5 bases removed from V and 1 base from J, the gap between germline ends came to 8 bases. Germline V lookup: CDR1 SGHTA, CDR2 FQGNSA. The CDR3 DNA reads as TGTGCCAGCAGCCACCCGAGGAACACTGAAGCTTTCTTT. This translates into CASSHPRNTEAFF.

CDR3 sequence reads: CASSLGLGAHGNTGELFF. The CDR3 DNA reads TGCGCCAGCAGCTTGGGATTAGGGGCCCACGGGAACACCGGGGAGCTGTTTTTT. The chain employs TRBV5-1 and TRBJ2-2, with D possibly being TRBD1 (5 bases). Germline values: CDR1 SGHRS, CDR2 YFSETQ. There are 18 residues in the CDR3. Between the trimmed V and J ends, which lost 0 bases and 1 base, there was a span of 16 bases.

The chain recombines TRBV2 with TRBJ2-2; a weak D match, TRBD1 (5 bases). Germline CDR1 and CDR2: SNHLY and FYNNEI. This CDR3 region has 14 residues. V gave up 10 bases and J gave up 4 bases, with 16 bases separating them. The CDR3 DNA follows: TGTGCCACCTCAGGGCGGATGGGCACCGGGGAGCTGTTTTTT. The encoded protein is CATSGRMGTGELFF.

The chain joins TRBV30 to TRBJ1-2; D perhaps matches TRBD1 (6 bases). From germline, CDR1 is GTSNPN and CDR2 SVGIG (reference sequence). V was trimmed by 4 bases and J by 8 bases, leaving 17 bases between them. This CDR3 spans 13 amino acids. In DNA form, the CDR3 reads TGTGCCTGGACCCGTTTGGGGGGGCAAGGCTACACCTTC. It is translated as CAWTRLGGQGYTF.

The V call is TRBV5-4, the J call TRBJ2-3; TRBD2 might be the D (6 bases). There are 17 residues in the CDR3. Trimming pared 1 base from V and 2 bases from J, leaving 17 bases between. Germline CDR1 is SGHNT and CDR2 is YYREEE (reference sequence). Written as DNA, the CDR3 is TGTGCCAGCAGCTTGCTTCGTGCGGGGAGCATCACAGATACGCAGTATTTT. This gives the protein CASSLLRAGSITDTQYF. Looking up the rest from reference TRBV5-4 and TRBJ2-3 gives the full variable domain: ETGVTQSPTHLIKTRGQQVTLRCSSQSGHNTVSWYQQALGQGPQFIFQYYREEENGRGNFPPRFSGLQFPNYSSELNVNALELDDSALYLCASSLLRAGSITDTQYFGPGTRLTVL.

This clone was seen a handful of times. The chain recombines TRBV7-2 with TRBJ1-5, with D possibly being TRBD1 (5 bases). The V end was cut by 3 bases, the J end by 3 bases, with 15 bases between. Germline V gene sequence: CDR1 SGHTA, CDR2 FQGNSA. The CDR3 consists of 16 residues. CDR3 nucleotides: TGTGCCAGCAGCTTGTCTGGGGGGGGTAACAATCAGCCCCAGCATTTT. It specifies CASSLSGGGNNQPQHF.

This sequence joins TRBV9 and TRBJ1-6; 10 bases are shared with TRBD1. From germline, CDR1 is SGDLS and CDR2 YYNGEE. The CDR3 is 14 residues long. V dropped 3 bases and J dropped 9; count of bases not matched to a gene: 3. This CDR3 reads CASSDGQGVSPLHF. CDR3 nucleotide sequence: TGTGCCAGCAGCGATGGACAGGGGGTTTCACCCCTCCACTTT.

The J gene is TRBJ2-3, the V gene TRBV2; D is unresolved. This CDR3 contains 14 residues. CDR1 is SNHLY, CDR2 FYNNEI, per germline. Trimming cost V 8 bases and J 0 bases, with 12 bases left between them. The CDR3 nucleotides are TGTGCCAGCCTTACCCTCCTAAGCACAGATACGCAGTATTTT. Protein sequence: CASLTLLSTDTQYF.

The V call is TRBV28, the J call TRBJ2-6; no clear D gene. Germline CDR1 and CDR2: MDHEN and SYDVKM. The CDR3 loop spans 14 amino acids. V gave up 3 bases and J gave up 0 bases, with 3 bases separating them. The CDR3 region is CASSFSSGANVLTF. The CDR3 region has the DNA TGTGCCAGCAGTTTCTCCTCTGGGGCCAACGTCCTGACTTTC.

The chain is built from TRBV5-8 and TRBJ1-1; the D is unclear. Trimming shortened V by 4 bases and J by 0 bases, and 10 bases separated the two germline ends. Germline-derived CDR1 and CDR2 are SGHTS and YDEGEE. The CDR3 consists of 14 residues. The CDR3 protein is CASSPRRMNTEAFF. The CDR3 region has the DNA TGTGCCAGCAGCCCAAGGAGAATGAACACTGAAGCTTTCTTT. The full variable domain, in which reference TRBV5-8 and TRBJ1-1 provide the parts outside the CDR3, is EAGVTQSPTHLIKTRGQQATLRCSPISGHTSVYWYQQALGLGLQFLLWYDEGEERNRGNFPPRFSGRQFPNYSSELNVNALELEDSALYLCASSPRRMNTEAFFGQGTRLTVV.

The chain employs TRBV5-4 and TRBJ1-1; 8 bases are shared with TRBD1. The CDR3 has 14 residues. Germline V lookup: CDR1 SGHNT, CDR2 YYREEE (reference sequence). J was trimmed by 4 bases and V by 4 bases; bases with no gene match: 6. The CDR3 spells CASSLRGRGTEAFF. For the CDR3, the DNA is TGTGCCAGCAGCCTCAGGGGGCGAGGCACTGAAGCTTTCTTT.

The chain couples TRBV11-3 to TRBJ1-1; D call uncertain. This CDR3 spans 12 amino acids. Germline V gives CDR1 SGHNT, CDR2 YENEEA. Trimming pared 5 bases from V and 2 bases from J, leaving 6 bases between. The CDR3 bases are TGTGCCAGCAGCGGCCCAAACACTGAAGCTTTCTTT. As protein: CASSGPNTEAFF.

The rearrangement joins TRBV20-1 to TRBJ1-1; D ambiguous. Trimming stripped 7 bases from V and 4 bases from J, with 10 bases between. The CDR3 length is 11 residues. Per germline, CDR1 DFQATT and CDR2 SNEGSKA (reference sequence). The CDR3 nucleotides read TGCAGTGGCCCGCTGAGCACTGAAGCTTTCTTT. It yields the protein CSGPLSTEAFF.

This chain uses TRBV4-3 with TRBJ1-1, with D maybe TRBD1 (5 bases). Germline values: CDR1 LGHNA, CDR2 YSLEER. The CDR3 is 18 amino acids. Trimming cost V 1 base and J 1 base, with 19 bases left between them. CDR3 DNA sequence: TGCGCCAGCAGCCAAGGGGGGGGTCTCAAAGGCCCGAACACTGAAGCTTTCTTT. Translated: CASSQGGGLKGPNTEAFF.

Here the CDR3 reads CATSGTSAPNEQFF. The DNA of the CDR3 is TGTGCCACCTCCGGGACTAGCGCACCCAATGAGCAGTTCTTC. The chain combines TRBV10-3 with TRBJ2-1, with 10 nucleotides matching TRBD2. V gave up 10 bases and J gave up 6 bases; unmatched junction bases: 9. The CDR3 consists of 14 residues. Germline CDR1 ENHRY, CDR2 SYGVKD.

The chain uses TRBV28 and TRBJ2-5; no clear D gene. Germline assignment: CDR1 MDHEN and CDR2 SYDVKM. The germline V and J ends were trimmed by 2 bases and 7 bases, with 14 bases remaining between them. The CDR3 loop spans 14 amino acids. The CDR3 nucleotides read TGTGCCAGCAGTTTAGGCGGCGTATTGGGGACCCAGTACTTC. Its protein product is CASSLGGVLGTQYF.

This chain links TRBV5-1 with TRBJ1-2; 8 bases are a match to TRBD1. The V segment lost 0 bases and the J segment 7 bases; nucleotides outside the gene matches: 8. This CDR3 has 15 residues. Germline loops: CDR1 SGHRS, CDR2 YFSETQ. CDR3 nucleotide sequence: TGCGCCAGCAGCTTGGCTCAGGGGGCTAGGGGTGGCTACACCTTC. It specifies CASSLAQGARGGYTF.

This clone was seen a few times. The rearrangement joins TRBV29-1 to TRBJ1-5; no clear D. CDR1 and CDR2 (germline): SQVTM, ANQGSEA. The V gene lost 4 bases and the J gene lost 1 base, with 8 bases spanning the gap. The CDR3 contains 13 residues. The CDR3, as DNA: TGCAGCGTTGCTGGAGGGAGCAATCAGCCCCAGCATTTT. Its protein is CSVAGGSNQPQHF.

The V and J genes are TRBV5-4 and TRBJ1-1; D gene uncertain. The CDR3 extends over 12 amino acids. Germline V CDR1 and CDR2: SGHNT, YYREEE (reference sequence). Trimming left V 1 base short and J 3 bases short, with 4 bases between. The DNA for the CDR3 is TGTGCCAGCAGCTTGCGGGACACTGAAGCTTTCTTT. Translating gives CASSLRDTEAFF.